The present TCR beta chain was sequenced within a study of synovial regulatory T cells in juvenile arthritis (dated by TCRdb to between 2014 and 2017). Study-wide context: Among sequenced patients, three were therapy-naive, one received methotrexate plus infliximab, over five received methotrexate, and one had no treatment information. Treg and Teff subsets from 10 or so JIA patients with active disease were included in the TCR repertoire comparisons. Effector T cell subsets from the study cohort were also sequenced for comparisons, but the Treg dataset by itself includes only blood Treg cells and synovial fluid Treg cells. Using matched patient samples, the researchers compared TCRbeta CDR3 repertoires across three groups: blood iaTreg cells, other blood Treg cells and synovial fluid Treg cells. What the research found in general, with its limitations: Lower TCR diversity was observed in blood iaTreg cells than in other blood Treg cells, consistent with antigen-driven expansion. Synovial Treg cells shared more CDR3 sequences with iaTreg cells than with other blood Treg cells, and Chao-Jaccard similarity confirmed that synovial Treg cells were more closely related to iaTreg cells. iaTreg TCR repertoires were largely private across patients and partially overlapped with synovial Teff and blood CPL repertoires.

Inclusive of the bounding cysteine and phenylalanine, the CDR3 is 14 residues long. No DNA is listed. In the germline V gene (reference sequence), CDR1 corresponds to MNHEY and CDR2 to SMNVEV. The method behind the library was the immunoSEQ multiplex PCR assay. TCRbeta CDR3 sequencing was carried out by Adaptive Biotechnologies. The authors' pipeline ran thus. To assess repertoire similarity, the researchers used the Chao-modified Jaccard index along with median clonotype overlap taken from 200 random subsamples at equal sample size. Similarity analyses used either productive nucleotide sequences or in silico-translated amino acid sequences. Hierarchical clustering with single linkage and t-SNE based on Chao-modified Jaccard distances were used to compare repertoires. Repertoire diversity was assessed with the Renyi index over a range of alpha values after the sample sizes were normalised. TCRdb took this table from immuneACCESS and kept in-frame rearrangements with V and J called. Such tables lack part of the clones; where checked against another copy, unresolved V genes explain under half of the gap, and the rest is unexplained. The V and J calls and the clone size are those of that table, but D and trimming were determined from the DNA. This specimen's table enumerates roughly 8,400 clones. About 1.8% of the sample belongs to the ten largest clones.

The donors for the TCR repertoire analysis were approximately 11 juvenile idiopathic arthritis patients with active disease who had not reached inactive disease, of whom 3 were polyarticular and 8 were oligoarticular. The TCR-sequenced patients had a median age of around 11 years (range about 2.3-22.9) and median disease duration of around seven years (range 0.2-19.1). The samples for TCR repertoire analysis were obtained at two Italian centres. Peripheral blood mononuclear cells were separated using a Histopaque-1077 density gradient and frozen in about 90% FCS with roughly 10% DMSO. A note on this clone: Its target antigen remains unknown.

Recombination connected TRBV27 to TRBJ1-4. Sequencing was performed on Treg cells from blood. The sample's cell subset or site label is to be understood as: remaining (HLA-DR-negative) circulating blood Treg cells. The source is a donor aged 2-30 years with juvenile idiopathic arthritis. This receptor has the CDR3 CASSPGIGNEKLFF.